A single sample is the source of the 20 T cell receptor beta chains below, sequenced in a study of cytomegalovirus exposure and HLA in healthy donors (dated by TCRdb to the late 2010s). The library was made by the immunoSEQ multiplex PCR assay. For the multiplex PCR, a mixture combining 60 forward primers for TCR Vbeta segments and 13 reverse primers for TCR Jbeta segments was used. Here the immuneACCESS table is served through TCRdb, limited to in-frame sequences with V and J called. Missing clones are a known gap in these copies; in checked studies unresolved V genes cover under half, and the rest lacks a known reason. The sample table contains about 180,000 clones; only one count was recorded for 80% of them. Around 5.7% of the sample comes from the top ten. The sample was PBMCs. The receptors originated from a middle-aged man in good health and CMV-seronegative.

The CDR3 DNA sequence: TGTGCCAGCGGCCAGCGGGGAACGACCGGGGAGCTGTTTTTT. Protein sequence: CASGQRGTTGELFF. The chain combines TRBV6-5 with TRBJ2-2, with 7 bases matching TRBD2. The V segment lost 8 bases and the J segment 5 bases; nucleotides outside the gene matches: 8. Germline loops: CDR1 MNHEY, CDR2 SVGAGI. This CDR3 contains 14 residues.

V is TRBV5-8 and J is TRBJ2-7; 9 positions match TRBD2. Per germline, CDR1 SGHTS and CDR2 YDEGEE. Unmatched junction bases numbered 14, after V lost 1 base and J lost 0 bases. The CDR3 contains 19 residues. Written as DNA, the CDR3 is TGTGCCAGCAGCTTGCGGCGGGGGGGCGGGAGGACCAGCTCCTACGAGCAGTACTTC. It codes for CASSLRRGGGRTSSYEQYF.

The chain uses TRBV29-1 and TRBJ2-1, with 7 bases aligning to TRBD2. In germline, CDR1 is SQVTM, CDR2 ANQGSEA. The CDR3 loop spans 15 amino acids. V lost 0 bases, J lost 8 bases, and 10 bases stayed unmatched. The DNA for the CDR3 is TGCAGCGTTGAAGATGGGGGGAGGGCCCTCTATGAGCAGTTCTTC. Its translation is CSVEDGGRALYEQFF.

The chain is built from TRBV5-5 and TRBJ2-5, with 10 bases fitting TRBD1. The CDR3 loop spans 15 amino acids. V lost 0 bases to trimming and J lost 2 bases; unmatched junction nucleotides: 1. Germline loops: CDR1 SGHKS, CDR2 YYEKEE (reference sequence). The CDR3 sequence is CASSLGTGGQETQYF. Written as DNA, the CDR3 is TGTGCCAGCAGCTTGGGGACAGGGGGACAAGAGACCCAGTACTTC.

The chain employs TRBV5-7 and TRBJ1-3; TRBD1 might be the D (5 bases). TRBV5-7 is labeled an ORF, and its function is uncertain. CDR3 length: 14 residues. V lost 0 bases and J lost 2, with 6 bases in between. CDR3 in DNA: TGTGCCAGCAGCTTGGCAGGGCCTGGAAACACCATATATTTT. Protein: CASSLAGPGNTIYF.

This clone appeared a single time. The chain joins TRBV4-3 to TRBJ2-4; D possibly corresponds to TRBD1 (5 bases). V was cut by 0 bases and J by 4 bases, with 22 bases left in between. Germline loops: CDR1 LGHNA, CDR2 YSLEER. This CDR3 has 19 residues. The CDR3, as DNA: TGCGCCAGCAGCCAAGAGTTTAGGGTTGTGCAGGGTGGGAAAAACATTCAGTACTTC. Protein sequence: CASSQEFRVVQGGKNIQYF.

This chain links TRBV19 with TRBJ1-5; D is unresolved. This CDR3 region has 13 residues. The V gene's germline CDR1 is LNHDA and CDR2 SQIVND (reference sequence). Trimming removed 5 bases at V and 4 bases at J, with 9 bases between. This CDR3 is CASSPRANQPQHF. The CDR3 DNA follows: TGTGCCAGTAGTCCTCGAGCTAATCAGCCCCAGCATTTT.

This sequence joins TRBV29-1 and TRBJ2-1; D is perhaps TRBD1 (6 bases). Germline values: CDR1 SQVTM, CDR2 ANQGSEA. Trimming removed 0 bases at V and 8 bases at J, with 8 bases between. This CDR3 is built from 12 residues. CDR3 protein: CSVEDRGYEQFF. CDR3 nucleotide sequence: TGCAGCGTTGAAGACAGGGGATATGAGCAGTTCTTC.

This chain connects TRBV7-9 to TRBJ1-4; D possibly corresponds to TRBD1 (6 bases). Germline V gives CDR1 SEHNR, CDR2 FQNEAQ (reference sequence). With 4 bases removed from V and 3 bases from J, the gap between germline ends came to 18 bases. This CDR3 has 17 amino acids. The CDR3 sequence is CASSSQGTGIANEKLFF. The DNA of the CDR3 is TGTGCCAGCAGCTCACAGGGTACCGGAATAGCTAATGAAAAACTGTTTTTT. Filled out from reference TRBV7-9 and TRBJ1-4, the complete variable domain reads DTGVSQNPRHKITKRGQNVTFRCDPISEHNRLYWYRQTLGQGPEFLTYFQNEAQLEKSRLLSDRFSAERPKGSFSTLEIQRTEQGDSAMYLCASSSQGTGIANEKLFFGSGTQLSVL.

The chain uses TRBV7-9 and TRBJ1-4; 10 positions agree with TRBD1. Unmatched junction bases numbered 3, after V lost 5 bases and J lost 6 bases. Germline CDR1 SEHNR, CDR2 FQNEAQ (reference sequence). The CDR3 contains 14 residues. The CDR3 protein is CASSQDRGDEKLFF. CDR3 nucleotide sequence: TGTGCCAGCAGCCAGGACAGGGGGGATGAAAAACTGTTTTTT.

The J gene is TRBJ2-5, the V gene TRBV11-2, with D perhaps TRBD1 (5 bases). Germline V lookup: CDR1 SGHAT, CDR2 FQNNGV. The germline V and J ends were trimmed by 3 bases and 0 bases, with 11 bases remaining between them. CDR3 length: 15 amino acids. CDR3 sequence: CASSFPTVYQETQYF. CDR3 sequence (DNA): TGTGCCAGCAGCTTTCCGACAGTTTACCAAGAGACCCAGTACTTC.

The gene calls are TRBV7-2 and TRBJ2-5; D not certain. The end of the DNA aligns better with TRBJ2-7, so the J call may be wrong. The CDR3 is 11 residues long. Germline values: CDR1 SGHTA, CDR2 FQGNSA. CDR3 residues: CASSSYYEQYF. For the CDR3, the DNA is TGTGCCAGCAGCTCGTACTACGAGCAGTACTTC.

The rearrangement joins TRBV5-1 to TRBJ2-7; TRBD2 might be the D (5 bases). From germline, CDR1 is SGHRS and CDR2 YFSETQ. The CDR3 is made up of 11 amino acids. Trimming pared 6 bases from V and 10 bases from J, leaving 14 bases between. The CDR3 is CASTTWEPQYF. Written as DNA, the CDR3 is TGCGCCAGCACTACATGGGAGCCTCAGTACTTC.

The chain is built from TRBV30 and TRBJ2-7, with TRBD1 as a possible D gene (6 bases). This CDR3 is built from 12 residues. Germline V gene lookup returns CDR1 GTSNPN and CDR2 SVGIG (reference sequence). Trimming cost V 3 bases and J 3 bases, with 9 bases left between them. Written as DNA, the CDR3 is TGTGCCTGGAGCTCGGACAGCTACGAGCAGTACTTC. Amino acids: CAWSSDSYEQYF.

The V and J genes are TRBV19 and TRBJ1-2; D is possibly TRBD1 (6 bases). Trimming took off 7 bases at V and 4 bases at J, with 13 bases between the two ends. Germline assignment: CDR1 LNHDA and CDR2 SQIVND (reference sequence). This CDR3 is 13 amino acids long. The CDR3 protein is CASIGQTLYGYTF. The CDR3 DNA sequence: TGTGCCAGTATAGGACAGACTCTCTATGGCTACACCTTC.

The V gene is TRBV7-8, the J gene TRBJ1-3; D not resolved. Trimming removed 2 bases at V and 1 base at J, with 6 bases between. Germline lookup yields CDR1 SGHVS and CDR2 FQNEAQ. This CDR3 has 14 residues. CDR3 bases: TGTGCCAGCAGCTTAACGGGGTCTGGAAACACCATATATTTT. The encoded protein is CASSLTGSGNTIYF.

The chain employs TRBV6-5 and TRBJ2-1; D is unresolved. CDR3 size: 14 residues. V was shortened by 5 bases and J by 12 bases, with 20 bases between the two germline ends. The germline CDR1 and CDR2 sequences are MNHEY and SVGAGI. CDR3 DNA: TGTGCCAGCAGTCCCGACTTCGCCGGTATGGGGCAGTTCTTC. Residues: CASSPDFAGMGQFF.

The chain combines TRBV19 with TRBJ1-1; 8 nucleotides align to TRBD1. CDR1 LNHDA and CDR2 SQIVND come from the germline V gene (reference sequence). The V segment lost 3 bases and the J segment 2 bases; nucleotides outside the gene matches: 5. The CDR3 length is 15 residues. Written as DNA, the CDR3 is TGTGCCAGTAGTATTCAGGGGGCTATCAACACTGAAGCTTTCTTT. Amino acids: CASSIQGAINTEAFF. Supplemented by reference TRBV19 and TRBJ1-1, the full variable domain reads DGGITQSPKYLFRKEGQNVTLSCEQNLNHDAMYWYRQDPGQGLRLIYYSQIVNDFQKGDIAEGYSVSREKKESFPLTVTSAQKNPTAFYLCASSIQGAINTEAFFGQGTRLTVV.

The rearrangement joins TRBV23-1 to TRBJ2-3, with TRBD2 as a possible D gene (6 bases). TRBV23-1 is flagged as an ORF with uncertain function. The CDR3 is 17 amino acids. V was trimmed by 4 bases and J by 0 bases, leaving 17 bases between them. This chain's CDR3 is CASSPARRVGSTDTQYF. The DNA for the CDR3 is TGCGCCAGCAGTCCCGCCCGGAGGGTCGGTAGCACAGATACGCAGTATTTT.

The rearrangement uses TRBV7-9 and TRBJ2-3, with 8 positions matching TRBD1. The CDR3 totals 15 residues. V lost 5 bases to trimming and J lost 2 bases; unmatched junction nucleotides: 6. Germline V CDR1 and CDR2: SEHNR, FQNEAQ (reference sequence). The CDR3 bases are TGTGCCAGCAGCCGACAGGGGTCTAACACAGATACGCAGTATTTT. As protein: CASSRQGSNTDTQYF.